This TCR beta chain came from a study of T cell repertoires in cytomegalovirus infection. TCRdb ran MiXCR on the reads and lists one entry per CDR3 protein. The sample comprises about 600,000 distinct CDR3 sequences, roughly a quarter of which are singletons, and roughly 8% rests with the top ten. This clonotype was observed a few times. V was pared by 2 bases and J by 0 bases, with 12 bases between. The CDR3 loop spans 15 amino acids. Germline V gives CDR1 SGHTS, CDR2 YDEGEE. Sequencing was performed on CD8+ T cells from PBMCs. The source of this sequence is a human donor in good health (CMV status not recorded). Some clones in this sample may be carry-over from other donors' samples. This chain connects TRBV5-8 to TRBJ2-7; the D gene is possibly TRBD1 (5 bases). CDR3 coding DNA: TGTGCCAGCAGCTTCTCCAGGGCCTACTCCTACGAGCAGTACTTC. It codes for CASSFSRAYSYEQYF.